Presented here are 15 T cell receptor beta chains from one specimen sequenced in a study of T cell responses to AZD1222 COVID-19 vaccine. Some clones are missing from TCRdb's copy, which holds only in-frame ones; the method was immunoSEQ multiplex PCR. This sample carries 90,000 to 150,000 clones, about nine tenths of them seen once, and the ten largest clones take under 4.5%. The input for sequencing was peripheral blood, taken 28 days after the second dose of the MenACWY control vaccine. All receptors derive from an adult who received the MenACWY meningococcal vaccine as a control.

The chain recombines TRBV7-3 with TRBJ2-3; tentative D call: TRBD2 (5 bases). CDR3 length equals 13 residues. Germline V lookup: CDR1 SGHTA, CDR2 FQGTGA. V was shortened by 5 bases and J by 6 bases, with 12 bases between the two germline ends. CDR3 DNA: TGTGCCAGCAGCCCTAATGCGGGCGATACGCAGTATTTT. Translating it yields CASSPNAGDTQYF.

The chain joins TRBV5-5 to TRBJ2-6, with D possibly matching TRBD2 (6 bases). V was clipped by 0 bases and J by 0 bases, with 13 bases between them. The length of the CDR3 is 18 residues. CDR1 and CDR2 (germline): SGHKS, YYEKEE (reference sequence). The CDR3 region is CASSLVGGTISGANVLTF. The CDR3 DNA is TGTGCCAGCAGCTTGGTCGGGGGTACAATCTCTGGGGCCAACGTCCTGACTTTC.

This clone was seen a few times. V usage is TRBV7-2 and J usage is TRBJ2-5, with TRBD2 matching over 7 bases. Germline CDR1 and CDR2: SGHTA and FQGNSA. The CDR3 totals 15 residues. Trimming cost V 4 bases and J 1 base; bases outside gene matches: 6. Written as DNA, the CDR3 is TGTGCCAGCAGCTCGAGGGGCGGGGGCCAAGAGACCCAGTACTTC. Encoded protein: CASSSRGGGQETQYF.

The genes are TRBV19 and TRBJ1-5, with 8 bases aligning to TRBD1. J lost 2 bases, V lost 8 bases, and 11 bases had no gene match. CDR3 length: 16 residues. Germline CDR1 reads LNHDA; CDR2 reads SQIVND (reference sequence). This CDR3 is CASAGTGRGGNQPQHF. DNA of the CDR3: TGTGCCAGTGCCGGGACAGGTAGAGGGGGCAATCAGCCCCAGCATTTT.

The chain couples TRBV6-5 to TRBJ1-2, with 8 bases fitting TRBD1. The CDR3 runs 14 residues. Looked up from germline, CDR1 is MNHEY and CDR2 is SVGAGI. The junction had 11 bases not matched to a gene; V was cut back by 6 bases and J by 8 bases. The CDR3, as DNA: TGTGCCAGCAGCCGCGGACAGGGAGTGGAGGGCTACACCTTC. The encoded protein is CASSRGQGVEGYTF.

In its sample, this clone was seen once. The chain employs TRBV7-2 and TRBJ2-1; D ambiguous. The CDR3 totals 14 residues. The ends were cut back, 1 base at V and 4 bases at J, with 8 bases in the middle. Germline loops: CDR1 SGHTA, CDR2 FQGNSA. DNA of the CDR3: TGTGCCAGCAGCTTAGTTCGAGTTTACAATGAGCAGTTCTTC. This gives the protein CASSLVRVYNEQFF.

This rearrangement joins TRBV19 to TRBJ1-5, with D maybe TRBD1 (5 bases). The CDR3 is 14 residues long. V gave up 2 bases and J gave up 1 base, with 6 bases separating them. The germline V gene encodes CDR1 LNHDA and CDR2 SQIVND (reference sequence). The CDR3 is CASSIWDSNQPQHF. CDR3 DNA sequence: TGTGCCAGTAGTATATGGGACAGCAATCAGCCCCAGCATTTT.

The chain carries TRBV4-3 and TRBJ2-3; 9 bases map to TRBD2. This CDR3 has 19 amino acids. CDR1 and CDR2 from the germline V gene are LGHNA and YSLEER. J was trimmed by 4 bases and V by 1 base; bases with no gene match: 15. Here the CDR3 reads CASSQALRIAGGPADTQYF. Written as DNA, the CDR3 is TGCGCCAGCAGCCAAGCGTTGAGGATTGCGGGGGGGCCGGCAGATACGCAGTATTTT.

This sequence joins TRBV7-2 and TRBJ2-3; 9 bases are a match to TRBD2. The CDR3 totals 14 residues. CDR1 is SGHTA and CDR2 is FQGNSA in the germline V gene. The V gene end was trimmed by 6 bases and the J gene end by 4 bases; junction bases not matched to a gene: 5. CDR3 protein: CASRFSSGADTQYF. CDR3 in DNA: TGTGCCAGCAGATTCTCTAGCGGGGCAGATACGCAGTATTTT.

The rearrangement joins TRBV5-1 to TRBJ2-7; D gene ambiguous. The CDR3 totals 11 residues. Germline V gene lookup returns CDR1 SGHRS and CDR2 YFSETQ. The V and J ends lost 4 bases and 9 bases respectively, with 11 bases between them. The CDR3 DNA is TGCGCCAGCAGCCAAGGATTCGGGCAGTACTTC. Translation gives CASSQGFGQYF.

This rearrangement joins TRBV7-2 to TRBJ1-4; D is perhaps TRBD1 (5 bases). The V end was cut by 2 bases, the J end by 5 bases, with 15 bases between. The CDR3 totals 16 residues. CDR1 and CDR2 (germline): SGHTA, FQGNSA. CDR3 sequence reads: CASSLKVGGINEKLFF. DNA of the CDR3: TGTGCCAGCAGCTTAAAGGTTGGGGGGATAAATGAAAAACTGTTTTTT.

V and J are TRBV28 and TRBJ1-5, with D maybe TRBD1 (6 bases). The CDR3 runs 13 residues. V was shortened by 6 bases and J by 3 bases, with 9 bases between the two germline ends. Germline CDR1 MDHEN, CDR2 SYDVKM. CDR3 in DNA: TGTGCCAGCAGAGGACAGTCCAATCAGCCCCAGCATTTT. Amino acid sequence: CASRGQSNQPQHF.

This clone appeared once. V usage is TRBV10-3 and J usage is TRBJ1-1; 7 bases agree with TRBD1. This CDR3 region has 14 residues. Germline trimming cut 3 bases from V and 0 bases from J; bases unmatched to any gene: 1. CDR1 is ENHRY, CDR2 SYGVKD, per germline. This CDR3 reads CAISDGQVNTEAFF. CDR3 in DNA: TGTGCCATCAGTGATGGACAGGTGAACACTGAAGCTTTCTTT.

The chain carries TRBV2 and TRBJ2-2; 7 nucleotides line up with TRBD1. The CDR3 extends over 15 amino acids. Germline values: CDR1 SNHLY, CDR2 FYNNEI. Trimming at V came to 8 bases and at J to 5 bases, leaving 11 bases not matched to a gene. The CDR3 DNA reads as TGTGCCAGCGACGCAGAGGGGGCGCGAACCGGGGAGCTGTTTTTT. This gives the protein CASDAEGARTGELFF. Variable domain in full (rest from reference TRBV2 and TRBJ2-2): EPEVTQTPSHQVTQMGQEVILRCVPISNHLYFYWYRQILGQKVEFLVSFYNNEISEKSEIFDDQFSVERPDGSNFTLKIRSTKLEDSAMYFCASDAEGARTGELFFGEGSRLTVL.

The chain uses TRBV11-2 and TRBJ2-7, with TRBD2 matching over 11 bases. The germline V gene encodes CDR1 SGHAT and CDR2 FQNNGV. CDR3 length: 16 amino acids. Trimming took 5 bases from V and 4 from J; bases not matched to a gene: 10. CDR3 region: CASSPPPSGGFYEQYV. As DNA, the CDR3 is TGTGCCAGCAGCCCCCCTCCTAGCGGGGGGTTTTACGAGCAGTACGTC.